Listed here are 15 T cell receptor beta chains from one sample, sequenced in a study of blood T cell repertoires in COVID-19 (dated by TCRdb to 2018 to 2021). The library was prepared using the immunoSEQ multiplex PCR assay. The table comes from immuneACCESS by way of TCRdb, which keeps in-frame sequences with V and J called. Part of the clones is missing from these tables; in studies checked, under half for an unresolved V gene and the rest for unknown reasons. The sample table records over 95,000 clones; 85% of these occur just once. Approximately 13% of the sample rests with the top ten. The sequencing input was peripheral blood. These receptors were taken from a human donor in a cohort sampled during active COVID-19.

The rearrangement links TRBV18 to TRBJ2-3; 9 nucleotides match TRBD1. Germline values: CDR1 KGHSH, CDR2 LQKENI. With 1 base clipped from V and 2 bases from J, the junction kept 4 bases outside the gene matches. This CDR3 contains 16 residues. The CDR3 loop is CASSPRGQGSTDTQYF. In DNA, the CDR3 is TGTGCCAGCTCACCACGAGGACAGGGGTCCACAGATACGCAGTATTTT.

The chain combines TRBV6-6 with TRBJ1-4, with 7 bases identical to TRBD1. V trimming: 7 bases; J trimming: 4 bases; junction bases outside the gene matches: 6. Germline V gene data show CDR1 as MNHNY and CDR2 as SVGAGI (reference sequence). CDR3 size: 14 residues. The CDR3 is CASKPGQINEKLFF. For the CDR3, the DNA is TGTGCCAGCAAACCGGGACAGATTAATGAAAAACTGTTTTTT.

The V gene is TRBV6-5, the J gene TRBJ2-1, with D maybe TRBD1 (6 bases). The germline gives CDR1 MNHEY, CDR2 SVGAGI. V lost 6 bases and J lost 0, with 9 bases in between. CDR3 length equals 14 residues. CDR3 bases: TGTGCCAGCAGACCAGGGGCCTCCTACAATGAGCAGTTCTTC. It is translated as CASRPGASYNEQFF.

The CDR3 nucleotides read TGTGCCAGCAGGAAAACCGGGACAGACTATGGCTACACCTTC. It codes for CASRKTGTDYGYTF. The chain is built from TRBV6-5 and TRBJ1-2; 7 nucleotides agree with TRBD1. CDR1 and CDR2 (germline): MNHEY, SVGAGI. The V segment lost 6 bases and the J segment 3 bases; nucleotides outside the gene matches: 7. CDR3 length: 14 amino acids.

J is TRBJ1-1 and V is TRBV7-3, with D perhaps TRBD1 (5 bases). Trimming shortened V by 5 bases and J by 1 base, and 11 bases separated the two germline ends. This CDR3 has 14 amino acids. Germline-derived CDR1 and CDR2 are SGHTA and FQGTGA. CDR3 region: CASSPLGANTEAFF. The CDR3 DNA is TGTGCCAGCAGCCCCTTAGGGGCGAACACTGAAGCTTTCTTT.

The gene calls are TRBV7-6 and TRBJ1-5; TRBD1 aligns across 10 bases. V lost 5 bases, J lost 0 bases, and 4 bases stayed unmatched. The CDR3 consists of 16 residues. The germline V gene encodes CDR1 SGHVS and CDR2 FNYEAQ. CDR3 protein: CASSPGTGVSNQPQHF. The CDR3 DNA sequence: TGTGCCAGCAGCCCCGGGACAGGGGTTAGCAATCAGCCCCAGCATTTT.

The chain carries TRBV19 and TRBJ2-3; 10 bases are shared with TRBD2. The CDR3 is made up of 16 amino acids. The germline V gene has CDR1 LNHDA and CDR2 SQIVND (reference sequence). Trimming at V came to 5 bases and at J to 1 base, leaving 6 bases not matched to a gene. The CDR3 region is CASSARLAGGTDTQYF. CDR3 DNA: TGTGCCAGTAGTGCCCGACTAGCGGGTGGCACAGATACGCAGTATTTT.

The CDR3 DNA reads TGTGCCAGCAATTTAGTTGGGACAGGCACATCCTACGAGCAGTACTTC. As protein: CASNLVGTGTSYEQYF. The V and J genes are TRBV7-9 and TRBJ2-7; 8 nucleotides line up with TRBD1. Trimming at V came to 7 bases and at J to 1 base, leaving 12 bases not matched to a gene. The CDR3 sequence is 16 residues long. CDR1 SEHNR and CDR2 FQNEAQ come from the germline V gene (reference sequence). Complete variable domain (other parts from reference TRBV7-9 and TRBJ2-7): DTGVSQNPRHKITKRGQNVTFRCDPISEHNRLYWYRQTLGQGPEFLTYFQNEAQLEKSRLLSDRFSAERPKGSFSTLEIQRTEQGDSAMYLCASNLVGTGTSYEQYFGPGTRLTVT.

The chain links TRBV6-5 to TRBJ2-7; 8 bases agree with TRBD2. Germline V lookup: CDR1 MNHEY, CDR2 SVGAGI. CDR3 length: 13 amino acids. The J segment lost 1 base and the V segment lost 7 bases, leaving 3 bases of the junction unmatched. CDR3 region: CASTRGGSYEQYF. CDR3 DNA sequence: TGTGCCAGCACACGGGGGGGGTCCTACGAGCAGTACTTC.

This clone was counted a single time. This chain uses TRBV19 with TRBJ2-5, with TRBD1 matching 7 bases. Germline assignment: CDR1 LNHDA and CDR2 SQIVND (reference sequence). The CDR3 sequence is 14 residues long. V trimming: 5 bases; J trimming: 4 bases; junction bases outside the gene matches: 7. The CDR3 protein is CASSRGQTLETQYF. As DNA, the CDR3 is TGTGCCAGTAGTCGGGGACAGACCCTAGAGACCCAGTACTTC.

This sequence joins TRBV5-1 and TRBJ1-6; D is perhaps TRBD1 (6 bases). CDR1 and CDR2 (germline): SGHRS, YFSETQ. Trimming removed 3 bases at V and 6 bases at J, with 13 bases between. The CDR3 contains 15 residues. The CDR3 DNA follows: TGCGCCAGCAGCTATGGACAGAGGGGTAATTCACCCCTCCACTTT. The encoded protein is CASSYGQRGNSPLHF.

V usage is TRBV5-4 and J usage is TRBJ2-7; TRBD1 is a possible D gene (6 bases). The CDR3 covers 13 residues. Germline V gene lookup returns CDR1 SGHNT and CDR2 YYREEE (reference sequence). V was shortened by 4 bases and J by 7 bases, with 15 bases between the two germline ends. Here the CDR3 DNA reads TGTGCCAGCAGCCGAGAGGGGGATCGGGAGCAGTACTTC. This sequence encodes CASSREGDREQYF.

The chain carries TRBV5-4 and TRBJ1-1; no clear D gene. Per germline, CDR1 SGHNT and CDR2 YYREEE (reference sequence). Trimming removed 4 bases at V and 10 bases at J, with 17 bases between. This CDR3 has 13 residues. CDR3 DNA: TGTGCCAGCAGCGCCATTAATAGTTATGGAGCTTTCTTT. This codes for CASSAINSYGAFF.

The V gene is TRBV7-6, the J gene TRBJ2-3; 9 bases fit TRBD2. The trim removed 6 bases at V and 6 bases at J, leaving 10 bases unmatched. CDR1 is SGHVS and CDR2 is FNYEAQ in the germline V gene. The CDR3 spans 15 residues. The CDR3 DNA reads as TGTGCCAGCAGTCCAAGCGGGGGGCACATGGATACGCAGTATTTT. Protein: CASSPSGGHMDTQYF.

This clone appeared a few times. J is TRBJ1-5 and V is TRBV6-5, with a possible D match to TRBD1 (5 bases). The ends were cut back, 8 bases at V and 0 bases at J, with 8 bases in the middle. Germline V gene sequence: CDR1 MNHEY, CDR2 SVGAGI. The CDR3 extends over 13 amino acids. The CDR3 protein is CASGGGSNQPQHF. The CDR3 nucleotides are TGTGCCAGCGGGGGGGGTAGCAATCAGCCCCAGCATTTT.